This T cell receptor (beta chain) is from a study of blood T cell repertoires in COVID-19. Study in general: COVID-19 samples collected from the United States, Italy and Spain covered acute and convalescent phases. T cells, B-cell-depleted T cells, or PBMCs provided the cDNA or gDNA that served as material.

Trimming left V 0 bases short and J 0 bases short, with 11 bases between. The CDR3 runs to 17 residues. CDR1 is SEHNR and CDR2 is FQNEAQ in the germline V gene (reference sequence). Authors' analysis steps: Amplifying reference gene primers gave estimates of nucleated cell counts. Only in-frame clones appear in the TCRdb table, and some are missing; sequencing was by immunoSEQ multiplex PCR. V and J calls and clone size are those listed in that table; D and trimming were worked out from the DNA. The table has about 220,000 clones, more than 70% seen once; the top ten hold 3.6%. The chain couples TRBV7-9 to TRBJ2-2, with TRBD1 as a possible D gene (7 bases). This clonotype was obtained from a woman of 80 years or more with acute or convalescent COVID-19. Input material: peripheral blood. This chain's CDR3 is CASSLARGDPNTGELFF. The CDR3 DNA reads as TGTGCCAGCAGCTTAGCCAGGGGGGATCCGAACACCGGGGAGCTGTTTTTT.